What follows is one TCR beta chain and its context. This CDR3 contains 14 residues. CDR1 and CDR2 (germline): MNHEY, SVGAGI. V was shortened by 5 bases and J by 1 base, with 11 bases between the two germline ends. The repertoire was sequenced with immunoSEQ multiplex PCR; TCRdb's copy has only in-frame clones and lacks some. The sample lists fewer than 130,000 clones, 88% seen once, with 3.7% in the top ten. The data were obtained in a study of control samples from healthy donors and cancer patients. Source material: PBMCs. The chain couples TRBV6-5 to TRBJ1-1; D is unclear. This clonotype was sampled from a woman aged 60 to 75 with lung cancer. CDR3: CASSMTRTNTEAFF. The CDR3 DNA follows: TGTGCCAGCAGTATGACAAGAACGAACACTGAAGCTTTCTTT.